Listed below are T cell receptor beta chains from one sample, sequenced in a study of OX40 agonist ivuxolimab in advanced cancers. This table comes from immunoSEQ multiplex PCR, and its TCRdb copy is limited to in-frame clones, with some not included. The data hold tens of thousands of clones, with about 89% observed a single time. This specimen consisted of CD4+ or CD8+ T cells sorted from blood, obtained in a trial of the OX40 agonist ivuxolimab. The source of these receptors is an adult with an advanced solid tumor such as melanoma, head and neck, liver or kidney cancer. CDR3s include the opening cysteine and the closing phenylalanine or tryptophan.

j_gene | v_gene | CDR3aa
TRBJ1-2 | TRBV6-6 | CASSYSEGYTGYTF
TRBJ1-5 | TRBV28 | CASSLTGLHSNQPQHF
TRBJ2-1 | TRBV4-1 | CASSFSGQSYNEQFF
TRBJ1-2 | TRBV15 | CATSRTEAYGYTF
TRBJ1-2 | TRBV5-4 | CASSPKGGYYGYTF
TRBJ1-2 | TRBV18 | CASSSAGGIGGYTF
TRBJ1-2 | TRBV6-6 | CASSYGTLTNYGYTF
TRBJ2-3 | TRBV11-2 | CASVHPGTGGADTQYF
TRBJ1-2 | TRBV30 | CAWSGRDRNYGYTF
TRBJ2-1 | TRBV5-1 | CASSVQGTYNEQFF
TRBJ1-1 | TRBV4-3 | CASSRIGPNTEAFF